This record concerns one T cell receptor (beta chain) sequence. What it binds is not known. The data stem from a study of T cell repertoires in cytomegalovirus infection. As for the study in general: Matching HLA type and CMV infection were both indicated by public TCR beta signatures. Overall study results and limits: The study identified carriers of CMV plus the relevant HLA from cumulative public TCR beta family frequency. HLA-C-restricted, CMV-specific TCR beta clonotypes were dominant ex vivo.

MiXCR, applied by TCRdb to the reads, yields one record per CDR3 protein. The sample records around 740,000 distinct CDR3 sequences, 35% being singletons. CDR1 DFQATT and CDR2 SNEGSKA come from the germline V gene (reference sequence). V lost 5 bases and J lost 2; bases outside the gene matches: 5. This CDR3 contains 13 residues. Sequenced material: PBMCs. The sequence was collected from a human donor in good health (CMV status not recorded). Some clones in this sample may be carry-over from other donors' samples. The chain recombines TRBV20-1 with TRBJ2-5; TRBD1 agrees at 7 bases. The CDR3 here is CSARTGPQETQYF. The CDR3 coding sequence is TGCAGTGCTCGGACAGGACCTCAAGAGACCCAGTACTTC.